This T cell receptor beta chain comes out of a study of technical replicates of blood from several donors. Sequencing was performed with immunoSEQ multiplex PCR; in TCRdb, only in-frame clones are kept and a portion is missing. The data contain tens of thousands of clones, around nine tenths of them seen just once; the ten biggest clones take up roughly 0.4%. CDR1 and CDR2 from the germline V gene are MNHNS and SASEGT. This CDR3 is built from 15 residues. After removal of 2 bases from V and 7 bases from J, the junction contained 8 bases not matched to a gene. The receptor's source is a human donor in good health. The J gene is TRBJ1-5, the V gene TRBV6-1; 7 nucleotides agree with TRBD1. The sequencing sample was made of T cells isolated from PBMCs. CDR3 nucleotide sequence: TGTGCCAGCAGTGAATTGGAGACAGGGTGGCAGCCCCAGCATTTT. Translating it yields CASSELETGWQPQHF.